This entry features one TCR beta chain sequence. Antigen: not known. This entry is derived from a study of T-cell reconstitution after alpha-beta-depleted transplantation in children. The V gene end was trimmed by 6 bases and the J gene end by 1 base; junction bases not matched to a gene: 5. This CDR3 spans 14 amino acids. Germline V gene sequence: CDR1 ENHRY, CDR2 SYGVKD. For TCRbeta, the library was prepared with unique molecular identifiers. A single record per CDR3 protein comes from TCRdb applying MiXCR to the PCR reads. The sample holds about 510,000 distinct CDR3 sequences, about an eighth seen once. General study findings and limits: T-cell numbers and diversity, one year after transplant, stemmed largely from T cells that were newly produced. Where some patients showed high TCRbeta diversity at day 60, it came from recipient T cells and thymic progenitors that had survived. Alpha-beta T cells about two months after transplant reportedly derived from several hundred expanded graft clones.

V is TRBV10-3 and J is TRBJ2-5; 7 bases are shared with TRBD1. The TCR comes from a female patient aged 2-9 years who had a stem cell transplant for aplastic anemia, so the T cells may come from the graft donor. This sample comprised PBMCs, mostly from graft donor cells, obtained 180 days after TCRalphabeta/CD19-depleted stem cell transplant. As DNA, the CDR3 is TGTGCCATCAGAAAGACAGGGATCCAAGAGACCCAGTACTTC. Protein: CAIRKTGIQETQYF.